The source of this T cell receptor beta chain is a study of CD8+CD57+ T cells in acquired aplastic anemia. Background on the study: Isolated CD4+ and CD8+ cells, once sorted, yielded DNA averaging 3.2 ug.

TCR beta VDJ and CDR3 profiling used genomic DNA as template. TCRdb ran MiXCR on the reads and lists one entry per CDR3 protein. Altogether 250,000 to 350,000 distinct CDR3 sequences are present, approximately 57% being singletons, with the ten largest covering around 7.6%. This clonotype was counted at least ten times. The TCR sequence derives from a human donor with severe aplastic anemia or a healthy control (not recorded which). Sequenced sample: sorted CD4+, CD8+, or CD8+CD57+ T cells (not recorded which) from PBMCs.

The CDR3: CASRGDRGYGYTF. The CDR3 nucleotides are TGTGCCAGCAGGGGGGACAGGGGCTATGGCTACACCTTC. The gene calls are TRBV9 and TRBJ1-2; 10 positions agree with TRBD1. Germline V gene sequence: CDR1 SGDLS, CDR2 YYNGEE. The CDR3 is made up of 13 amino acids. J was trimmed by 4 bases and V by 5 bases; bases with no gene match: 2.